This T cell receptor beta chain was recovered during a study of blood T cell repertoires in COVID-19. Per germline, CDR1 LNHDA and CDR2 SQIVND (reference sequence). CDR3 length equals 19 residues. V lost 11 bases to trimming and J lost 0 bases; unmatched junction nucleotides: 15. Only in-frame clones appear in the TCRdb table, and some are missing; sequencing was by immunoSEQ multiplex PCR. The data contain fewer than 500,000 clones, 85% to 90% of them singletons. The source of this sequence is a man aged 18 to 30 with COVID-19, enrolled during active disease. The chain joins TRBV19 to TRBJ1-6; 11 nucleotides match TRBD1. The material sequenced was peripheral blood. CDR3 sequence (DNA): TGTGCCTCATCAGACGGGACAGGGGGTTTAAGCTCCTATAATTCACCCCTCCACTTT. Translating gives CASSDGTGGLSSYNSPLHF.